One T cell receptor (beta chain) is described in this entry. Its antigen remains unknown. The sample originates from a study of post-analysis software for immune sequencing data. Across the whole study: The disease courses covered relapsing-remitting, secondary progressive and progressive-relapsing multiple sclerosis. Overall study results and limits: Comparison of patients with controls showed 4 to 6 TRBV segments more frequent in patients, TRBV5-6, TRBV5-1 and TRBV20-1 among them. Same-batch samples co-clustered strongly by F measure. Those with multiple sclerosis, the patient group, showed significantly lower normalized Chao1 diversity than controls.

The CDR3 has 14 residues. With V trimmed by 4 bases and J by 7 bases, 10 bases remained unmatched. Germline loops: CDR1 DFQATT, CDR2 SNEGSKA (reference sequence). TCR beta libraries were prepared from cDNA with unique molecular identifiers. Some 500,000 cDNA molecules were obtained from roughly 1 to 10 million T cells. TCRdb re-called the PCR reads through MiXCR, storing one row per CDR3 protein. The sample yields hundreds of thousands of distinct CDR3 sequences, roughly 50% seen once. The genes are TRBV20-1 and TRBJ2-1; 7 bases line up with TRBD2. This sequence was found in a girl aged 5 to 17 with multiple sclerosis. The material sequenced was blood. CDR3 residues: CSAIERGLANEQFF. The CDR3 DNA reads as TGCAGTGCTATCGAGCGGGGTCTTGCGAATGAGCAGTTCTTC.